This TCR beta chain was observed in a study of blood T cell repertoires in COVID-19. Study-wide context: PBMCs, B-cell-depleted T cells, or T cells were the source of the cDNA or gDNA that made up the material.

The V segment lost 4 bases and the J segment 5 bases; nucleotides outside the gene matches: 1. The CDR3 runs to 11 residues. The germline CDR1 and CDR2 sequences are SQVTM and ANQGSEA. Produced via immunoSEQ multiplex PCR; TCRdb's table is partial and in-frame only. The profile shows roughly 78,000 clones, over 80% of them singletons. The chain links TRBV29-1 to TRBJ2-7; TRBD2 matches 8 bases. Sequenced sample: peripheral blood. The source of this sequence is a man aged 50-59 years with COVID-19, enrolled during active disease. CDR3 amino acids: CSVAGGNEQYF. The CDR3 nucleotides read TGCAGCGTTGCGGGGGGGAACGAGCAGTACTTC.